This TCR beta chain was recovered during a study of T cells in Graves' hyperthyroidism and ophthalmopathy. Study-wide points: Blood also carried most thyroid clonotypes expanded above 0.001.

This clonotype came up many times. The antigen remains unidentified. Researchers took RNA transcripts and amplified the TCR beta CDR3 regions from them. The TCR CDR3 was amplified in a first-round RT-PCR using the HTBI primer set. TCRdb re-derived calls from the multiplex PCR reads in MiXCR, one entry per CDR3 protein. The table records roughly 280,000 distinct CDR3 sequences, more than 15% of them present only once. This receptor was identified in a woman aged 55-69 years with Graves' ophthalmopathy. The sequenced sample consisted of blood.

The CDR3 reads CASSNRRKGAKNIQYF. As DNA, the CDR3 is TGTGCCAGCAGCAACCGCCGGAAAGGGGCCAAAAACATTCAGTACTTC. This chain uses TRBV7-8 with TRBJ2-4, with D unclear. V was cut by 5 bases and J by 1 base, with 15 bases left in between. Per the germline V gene, CDR1 is SGHVS and CDR2 is FQNEAQ. The CDR3 runs 16 residues.